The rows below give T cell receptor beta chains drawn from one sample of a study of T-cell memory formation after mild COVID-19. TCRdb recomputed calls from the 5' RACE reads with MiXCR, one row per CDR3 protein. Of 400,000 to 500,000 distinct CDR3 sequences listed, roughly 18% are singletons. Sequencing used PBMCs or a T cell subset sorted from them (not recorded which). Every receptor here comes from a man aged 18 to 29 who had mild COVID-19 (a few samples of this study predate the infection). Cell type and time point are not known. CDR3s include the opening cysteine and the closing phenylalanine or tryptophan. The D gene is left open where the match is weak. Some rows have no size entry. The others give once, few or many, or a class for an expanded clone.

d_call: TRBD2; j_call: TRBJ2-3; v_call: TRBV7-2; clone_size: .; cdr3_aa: CASSSGLAGVGVDTQYF
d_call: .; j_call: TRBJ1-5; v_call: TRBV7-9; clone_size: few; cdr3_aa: CASSLSGTPNQPQHF
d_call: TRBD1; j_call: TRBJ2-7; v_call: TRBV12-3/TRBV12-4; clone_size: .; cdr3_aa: CASSSGGWFYEQYF
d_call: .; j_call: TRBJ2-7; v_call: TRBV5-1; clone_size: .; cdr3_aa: CASSLGGGATTTYEQYF
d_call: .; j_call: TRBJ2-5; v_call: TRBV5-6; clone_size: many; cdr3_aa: CASSLDMVKTQYF
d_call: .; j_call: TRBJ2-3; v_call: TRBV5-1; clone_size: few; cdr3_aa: CASSLVGKSNTQYF
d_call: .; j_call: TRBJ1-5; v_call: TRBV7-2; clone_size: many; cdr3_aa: CASSLDDQPQHF
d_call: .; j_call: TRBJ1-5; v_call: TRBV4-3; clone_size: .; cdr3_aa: CASSQDYRGAQPQHF
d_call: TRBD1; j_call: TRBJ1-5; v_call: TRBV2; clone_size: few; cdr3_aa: CASLGQGTDQPQHF
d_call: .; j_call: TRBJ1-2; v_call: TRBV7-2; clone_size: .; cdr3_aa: CASSLGQPGGYGYTF
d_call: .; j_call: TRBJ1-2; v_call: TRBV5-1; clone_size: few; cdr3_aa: CASSEDYGYTF
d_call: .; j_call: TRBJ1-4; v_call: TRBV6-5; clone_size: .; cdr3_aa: CASSYGGSEKLFF
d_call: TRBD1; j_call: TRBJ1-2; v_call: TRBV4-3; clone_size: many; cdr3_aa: CASSQDTIGTDLNYGYTF
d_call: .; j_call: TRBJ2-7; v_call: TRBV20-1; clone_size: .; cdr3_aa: CSARLQGGYEQYF
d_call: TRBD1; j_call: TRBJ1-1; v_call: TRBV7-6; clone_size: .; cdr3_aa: CASSWGQMNTEAFF
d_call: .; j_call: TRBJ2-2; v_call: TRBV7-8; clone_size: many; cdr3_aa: CASSDKSTNTGELFF
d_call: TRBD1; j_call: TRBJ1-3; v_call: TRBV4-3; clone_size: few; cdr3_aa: CASSQVWDREDTIYF
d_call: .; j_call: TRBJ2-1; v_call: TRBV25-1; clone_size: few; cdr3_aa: CASQSQGAQFF
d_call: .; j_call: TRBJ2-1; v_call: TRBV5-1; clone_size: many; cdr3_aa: CASSLSTNNEQFF
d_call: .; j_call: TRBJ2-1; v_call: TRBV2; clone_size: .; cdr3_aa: CASSEFRGNENEQFF
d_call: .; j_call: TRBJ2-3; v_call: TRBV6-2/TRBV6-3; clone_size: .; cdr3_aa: CASSGLPAADTQYF
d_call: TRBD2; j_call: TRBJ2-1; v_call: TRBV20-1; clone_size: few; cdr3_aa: CSARDSLVAGGHEQFF
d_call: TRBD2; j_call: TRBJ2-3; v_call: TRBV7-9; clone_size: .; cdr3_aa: CASSFSAGRDTQYF
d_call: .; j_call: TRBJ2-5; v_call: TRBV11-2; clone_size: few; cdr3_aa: CASSRGARETQYF
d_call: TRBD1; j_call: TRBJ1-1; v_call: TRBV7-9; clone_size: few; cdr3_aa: CASSRVGTVNTEAFF
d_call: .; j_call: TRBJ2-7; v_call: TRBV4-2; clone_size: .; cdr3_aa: CASSQTGVRHEQYF
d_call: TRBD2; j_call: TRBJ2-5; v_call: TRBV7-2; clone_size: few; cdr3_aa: CASSPERGAQETQYF
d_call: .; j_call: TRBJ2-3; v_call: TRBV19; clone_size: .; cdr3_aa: CASSIGGRDTDTQYF
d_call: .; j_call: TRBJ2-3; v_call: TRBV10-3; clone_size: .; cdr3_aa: CAISSLGSDTQYF
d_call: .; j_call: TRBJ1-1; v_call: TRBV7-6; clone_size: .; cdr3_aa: CASSPYEAAEAFF
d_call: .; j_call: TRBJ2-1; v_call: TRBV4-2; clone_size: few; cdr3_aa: CASSQEYRRPEQFF
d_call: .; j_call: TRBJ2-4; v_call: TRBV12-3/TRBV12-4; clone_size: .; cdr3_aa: CASSLELLAKNIQYF
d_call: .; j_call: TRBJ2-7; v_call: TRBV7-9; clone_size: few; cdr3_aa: CASSSPSGLTPAYEQYF
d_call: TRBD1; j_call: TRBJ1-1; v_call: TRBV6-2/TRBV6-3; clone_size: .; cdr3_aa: CASSQGTGITEAFF
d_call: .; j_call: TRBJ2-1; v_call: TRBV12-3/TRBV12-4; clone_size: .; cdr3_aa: CASREAESYNEQFF
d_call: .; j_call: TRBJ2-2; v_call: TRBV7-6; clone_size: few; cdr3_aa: CASSLPVTPNTGELFF
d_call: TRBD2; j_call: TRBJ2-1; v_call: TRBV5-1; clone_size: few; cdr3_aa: CASSLDSGGNNEQFF
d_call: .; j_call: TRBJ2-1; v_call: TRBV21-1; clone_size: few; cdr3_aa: CASTFEGQGCDNEQFF
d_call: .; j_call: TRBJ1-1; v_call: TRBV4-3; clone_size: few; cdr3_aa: CASSQVYSGAREAFF
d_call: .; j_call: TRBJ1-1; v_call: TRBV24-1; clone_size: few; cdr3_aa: CATSDLVETFF
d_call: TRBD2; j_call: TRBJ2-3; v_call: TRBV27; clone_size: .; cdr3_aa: CASSFGGGVGTQYF
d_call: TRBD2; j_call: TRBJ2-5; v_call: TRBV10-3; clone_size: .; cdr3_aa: CATSSGGVRETQYF
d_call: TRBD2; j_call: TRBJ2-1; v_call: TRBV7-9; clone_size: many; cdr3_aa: CASSPRLAGQQSSYNEQFF
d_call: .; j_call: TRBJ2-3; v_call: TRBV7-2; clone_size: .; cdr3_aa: CASSPVGGPPDTQYF
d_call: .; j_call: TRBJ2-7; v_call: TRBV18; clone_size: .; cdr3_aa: CASSEGEGAYEQYF
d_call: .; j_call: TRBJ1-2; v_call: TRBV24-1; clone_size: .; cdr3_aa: CATSDQGRYYGYTF
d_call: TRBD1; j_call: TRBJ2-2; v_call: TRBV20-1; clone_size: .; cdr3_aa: CSAEGTGRTGELFF
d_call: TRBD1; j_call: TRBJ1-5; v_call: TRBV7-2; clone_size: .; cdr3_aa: CASSRSGGFYQPQHF
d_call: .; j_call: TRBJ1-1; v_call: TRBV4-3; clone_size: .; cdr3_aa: CASSQDDGTNTEAFF
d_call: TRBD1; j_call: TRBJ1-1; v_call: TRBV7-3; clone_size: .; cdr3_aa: CASSSTGVDYTEAFF
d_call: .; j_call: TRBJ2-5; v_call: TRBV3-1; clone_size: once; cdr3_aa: CASSQGFGSQYF
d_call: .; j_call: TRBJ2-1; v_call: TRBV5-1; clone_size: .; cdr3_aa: CASSGDNHSYNEQFF
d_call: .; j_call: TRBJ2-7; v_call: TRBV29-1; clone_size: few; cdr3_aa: CSVEAGRRYEQYF
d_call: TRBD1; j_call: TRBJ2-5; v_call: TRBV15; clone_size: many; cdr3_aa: CATSRDPGQQETQYF
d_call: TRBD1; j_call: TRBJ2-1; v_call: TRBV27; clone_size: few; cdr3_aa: CASSLTGDRSEQFF
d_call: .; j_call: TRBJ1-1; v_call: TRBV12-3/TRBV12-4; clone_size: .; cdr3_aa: CASLRTPGAMNTEAFF
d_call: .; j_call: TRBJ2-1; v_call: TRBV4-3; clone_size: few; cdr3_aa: CASSQGGLDEQFF
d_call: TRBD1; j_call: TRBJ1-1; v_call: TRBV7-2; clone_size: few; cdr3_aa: CASSSGTGLAFF